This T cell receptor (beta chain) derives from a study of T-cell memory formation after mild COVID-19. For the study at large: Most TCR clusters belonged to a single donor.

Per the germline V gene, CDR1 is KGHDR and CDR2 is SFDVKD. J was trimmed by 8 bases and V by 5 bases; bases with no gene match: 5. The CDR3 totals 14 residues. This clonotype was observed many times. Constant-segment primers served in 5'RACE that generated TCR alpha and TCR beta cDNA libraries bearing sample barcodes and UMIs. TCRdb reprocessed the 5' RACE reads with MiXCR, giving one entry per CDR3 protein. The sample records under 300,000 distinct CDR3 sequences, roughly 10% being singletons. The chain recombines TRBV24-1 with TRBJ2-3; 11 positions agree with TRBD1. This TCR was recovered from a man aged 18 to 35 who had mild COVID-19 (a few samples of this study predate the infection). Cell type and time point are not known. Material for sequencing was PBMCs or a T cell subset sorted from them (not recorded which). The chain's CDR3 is CATSVAGTGGTQYF. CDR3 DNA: TGTGCCACCAGTGTGGCGGGGACAGGGGGTACGCAGTATTTT.